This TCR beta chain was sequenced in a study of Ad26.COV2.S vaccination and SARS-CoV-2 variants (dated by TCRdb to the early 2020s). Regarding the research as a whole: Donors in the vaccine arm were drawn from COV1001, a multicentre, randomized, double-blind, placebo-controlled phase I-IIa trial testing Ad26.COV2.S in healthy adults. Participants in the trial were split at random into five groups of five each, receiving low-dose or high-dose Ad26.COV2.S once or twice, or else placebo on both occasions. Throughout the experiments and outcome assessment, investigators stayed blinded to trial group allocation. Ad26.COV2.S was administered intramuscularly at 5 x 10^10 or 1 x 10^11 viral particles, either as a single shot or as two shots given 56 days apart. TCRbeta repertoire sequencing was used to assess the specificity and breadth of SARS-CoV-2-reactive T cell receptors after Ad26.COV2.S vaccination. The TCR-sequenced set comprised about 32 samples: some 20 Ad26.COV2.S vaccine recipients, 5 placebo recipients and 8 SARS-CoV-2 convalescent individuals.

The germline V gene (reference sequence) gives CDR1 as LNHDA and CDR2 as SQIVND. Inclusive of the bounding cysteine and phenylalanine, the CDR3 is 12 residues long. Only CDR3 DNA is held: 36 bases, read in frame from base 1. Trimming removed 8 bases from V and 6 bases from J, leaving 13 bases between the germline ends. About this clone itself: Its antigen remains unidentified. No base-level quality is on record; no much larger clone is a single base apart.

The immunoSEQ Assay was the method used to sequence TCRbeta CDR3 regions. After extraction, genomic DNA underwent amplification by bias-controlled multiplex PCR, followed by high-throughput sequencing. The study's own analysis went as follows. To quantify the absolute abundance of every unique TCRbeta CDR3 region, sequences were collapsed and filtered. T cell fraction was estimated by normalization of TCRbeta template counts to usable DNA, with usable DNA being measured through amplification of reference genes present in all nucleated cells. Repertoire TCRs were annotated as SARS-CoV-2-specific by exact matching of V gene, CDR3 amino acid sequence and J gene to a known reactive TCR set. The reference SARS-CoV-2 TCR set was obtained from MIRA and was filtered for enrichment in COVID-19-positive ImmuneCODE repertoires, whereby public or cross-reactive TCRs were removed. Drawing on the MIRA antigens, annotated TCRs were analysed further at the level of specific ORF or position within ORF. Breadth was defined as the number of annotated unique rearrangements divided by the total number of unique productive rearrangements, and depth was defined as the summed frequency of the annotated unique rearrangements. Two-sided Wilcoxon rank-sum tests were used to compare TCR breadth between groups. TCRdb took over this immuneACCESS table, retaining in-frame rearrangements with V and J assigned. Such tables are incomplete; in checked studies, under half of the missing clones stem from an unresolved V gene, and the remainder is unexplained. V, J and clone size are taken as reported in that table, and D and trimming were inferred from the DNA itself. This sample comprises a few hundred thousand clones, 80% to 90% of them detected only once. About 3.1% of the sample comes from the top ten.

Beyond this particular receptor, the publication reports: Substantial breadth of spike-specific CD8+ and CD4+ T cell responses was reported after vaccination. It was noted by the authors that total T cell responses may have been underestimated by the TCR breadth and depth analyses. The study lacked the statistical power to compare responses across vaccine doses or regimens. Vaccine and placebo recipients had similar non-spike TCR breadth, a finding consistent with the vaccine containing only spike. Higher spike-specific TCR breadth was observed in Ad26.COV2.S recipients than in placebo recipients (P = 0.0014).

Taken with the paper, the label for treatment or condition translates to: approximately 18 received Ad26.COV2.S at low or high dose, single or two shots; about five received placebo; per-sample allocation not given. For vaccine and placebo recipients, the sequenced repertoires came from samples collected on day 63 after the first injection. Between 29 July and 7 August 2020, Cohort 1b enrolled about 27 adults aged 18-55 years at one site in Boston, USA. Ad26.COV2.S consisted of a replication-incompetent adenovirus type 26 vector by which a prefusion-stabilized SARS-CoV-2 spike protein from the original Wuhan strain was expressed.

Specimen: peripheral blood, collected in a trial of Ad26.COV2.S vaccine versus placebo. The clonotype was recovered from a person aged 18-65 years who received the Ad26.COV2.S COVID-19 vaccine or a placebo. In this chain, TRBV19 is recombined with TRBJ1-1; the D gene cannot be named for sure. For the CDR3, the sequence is CASQAGWAEAFF. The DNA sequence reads TGTGCCAGTCAAGCGGGGTGGGCTGAAGCTTTCTTT.